The text below deals with one T cell receptor (beta chain). The sample comes from a study of blood T cell repertoires in COVID-19. TCRdb's table, derived via immunoSEQ multiplex PCR, lists solely in-frame clones and lacks some. The data contain 400,000 to 450,000 clones, about 91% of them singletons. V was clipped by 4 bases and J by 8 bases, with 14 bases between them. The CDR3 totals 13 residues. Germline lookup yields CDR1 LGHDT and CDR2 YNNKEL (reference sequence). The rearrangement joins TRBV3-1 (or the pseudogene TRBV3-2) to TRBJ1-2; D may be TRBD1 (5 bases). The TCR comes from a middle-aged woman with COVID-19, enrolled during active disease. Sequenced material: peripheral blood. The CDR3 sequence is CASSRGVTDGYTF. CDR3 coding DNA: TGTGCCAGCAGCCGGGGGGTGACAGACGGCTACACCTTC.